These 32 T cell receptor beta chains were all obtained from the same sample, sequenced in a study of spatial heterogeneity in lung cancer. Regarding time point: sample taken at primary tumor resection. TCRdb reprocessed the 5' RACE reads via MiXCR and lists one record per CDR3 protein. Of some 55,000 distinct CDR3 sequences listed, under 7.5% are singletons. The sequences come from PBMCs, collected at surgery. Source of these receptors: a female donor with early-stage non-small cell lung cancer.

In its sample, this clonotype was seen many times. The V call is TRBV9, the J call TRBJ2-3; D ambiguous. Trimming removed 3 bases at V and 5 bases at J, with 13 bases between. Germline lookup yields CDR1 SGDLS and CDR2 YYNGEE. The CDR3 runs to 14 residues. CDR3 sequence reads: CASSAPADQDTQYF. The CDR3 nucleotides read TGTGCCAGCAGCGCCCCGGCAGATCAAGATACGCAGTATTTT.

This clonotype was seen at least ten times. CDR3 sequence (DNA): TGTGCCACCAGCACCCCGGACACTTCCCGGGGCTACACCTTC. It is translated as CATSTPDTSRGYTF. The chain combines TRBV15 with TRBJ1-2; TRBD1 is a possible D gene (5 bases). Germline V lookup: CDR1 LNHNV, CDR2 YYDKDF (reference sequence). V was clipped by 4 bases and J by 8 bases, with 17 bases between them. The length of the CDR3 is 14 residues.

Many counts were recorded for this clonotype. The chain links TRBV10-2 to TRBJ2-2; 8 bases fit TRBD2. The V gene's germline CDR1 is WSHSY and CDR2 SAAADI. This CDR3 has 16 residues. The V and J ends lost 10 bases and 1 base, in that order; junction bases with no gene match: 11. The chain's CDR3 is CATQLAGTLNTGELFF. As DNA, the CDR3 is TGCGCCACTCAATTAGCGGGAACCCTGAACACCGGGGAGCTGTTTTTT.

The chain carries TRBV6-1 and TRBJ1-6; TRBD1 is a possible D gene (5 bases). The CDR3 is 15 amino acids. Looked up from germline, CDR1 is MNHNS and CDR2 is SASEGT. Trimming removed 6 bases at V and 5 bases at J, with 14 bases between. The DNA of the CDR3 is TGTGCCAGCAGAACGCCAGGGCTAAATAATTCACCCCTCCACTTT. Translating it yields CASRTPGLNNSPLHF.

This clonotype was seen repeatedly, ten times or more. The V and J genes are TRBV20-1 and TRBJ2-7; TRBD1 matches 9 bases. V was pared by 2 bases and J by 4 bases, with 6 bases of the junction left unmatched. In germline, CDR1 is DFQATT, CDR2 SNEGSKA (reference sequence). The CDR3 contains 14 residues. The CDR3 loop is CSARPPTGGYEQYF. The CDR3 coding sequence is TGCAGTGCTAGACCCCCGACAGGGGGTTACGAGCAGTACTTC.

The sample holds a few counts of this clonotype. The genes are TRBV20-1 and TRBJ2-5; 7 bases map to TRBD1. Germline CDR1 is DFQATT and CDR2 is SNEGSKA (reference sequence). The CDR3 has 11 residues. CDR3 bases: TGCGGTTACAGGGGCCAAGAGACCCAGTACTTC. Amino acid sequence: CGYRGQETQYF.

This clonotype was counted a few times. This chain links TRBV4-1 with TRBJ2-7, with D unresolved. This CDR3 spans 15 amino acids. From germline, CDR1 is MGHRA and CDR2 YSYEKL. Trimming took 5 bases from V and 3 from J, leaving 17 bases between them. CDR3 region: CASSFSPNGLYEQYV. CDR3 nucleotides: TGCGCCAGCAGCTTCAGTCCCAACGGGCTCTACGAGCAGTACGTC.

This clonotype was seen a handful of times. This chain uses TRBV7-6 with TRBJ2-3, with TRBD1 identical over 10 bases. The V and J ends lost 3 bases and 5 bases, in that order; junction bases with no gene match: 8. The germline gives CDR1 SGHVS, CDR2 FNYEAQ. This CDR3 has 16 amino acids. This CDR3 reads CASSLTGTGVLDTQYF. The CDR3 bases are TGTGCCAGCAGCTTGACCGGGACAGGGGTTTTAGATACGCAGTATTTT.

The gene calls are TRBV20-1 and TRBJ1-1; D might be TRBD1 (6 bases). The CDR3 is made up of 14 amino acids. Trimming removed 2 bases from V and 1 base from J, with 11 bases in between. Germline V gene sequence: CDR1 DFQATT, CDR2 SNEGSKA (reference sequence). The CDR3 spells CSARIPRGNTEAFF. CDR3 bases: TGCAGTGCTAGAATCCCCAGGGGGAACACTGAAGCTTTCTTT.

The rearrangement joins TRBV5-4 to TRBJ2-1, with 9 bases fitting TRBD2. The CDR3 is 15 residues long. Germline CDR1 is SGHNT and CDR2 is YYREEE (reference sequence). After removal of 0 bases from V and 6 bases from J, the junction contained 4 bases not matched to a gene. The CDR3 bases are TGTGCCAGCAGCTTGGGCGGGAGGGCCGGCAATGAGCAGTTCTTC. Translating it yields CASSLGGRAGNEQFF.

This clonotype was seen at least ten times. This chain joins TRBV28 and TRBJ2-1; D gene unclear. V dropped 8 bases and J dropped 4 bases, with 9 bases sitting between them. Germline V lookup: CDR1 MDHEN, CDR2 SYDVKM. CDR3 length: 12 amino acids. CDR3 loop: CASCYGYNEQFF. DNA of the CDR3: TGTGCCAGCTGTTACGGATACAATGAGCAGTTCTTC.

This clonotype came up many times. V is TRBV29-1 and J is TRBJ2-1, with a tentative D call TRBD1 (6 bases). Germline lookup yields CDR1 SQVTM and CDR2 ANQGSEA. Between the trimmed V and J ends, which lost 4 bases and 4 bases, there was a span of 8 bases. The CDR3 loop spans 12 amino acids. The chain's CDR3 is CSVGQVYNEQFF. The CDR3 coding sequence is TGCAGCGTTGGACAGGTTTACAATGAGCAGTTCTTC.

This clonotype was recorded at least ten times. The genes are TRBV9 and TRBJ2-2; 12 bases line up with TRBD2. Trimming cost V 3 bases and J 7 bases; bases outside gene matches: 10. The germline CDR1 and CDR2 sequences are SGDLS and YYNGEE. The CDR3 has 17 amino acids. In DNA, the CDR3 is TGTGCCAGCAGCGGACTAGCGGGAGTAGGCGGTAGCGGGGAGCTGTTTTTT. The encoded protein is CASSGLAGVGGSGELFF.

This clonotype was detected only a few times. The V gene is TRBV5-1, the J gene TRBJ2-3; 10 positions agree with TRBD2. V gave up 0 bases and J gave up 2 bases; unmatched junction bases: 6. Germline V gives CDR1 SGHRS, CDR2 YFSETQ. There are 17 residues in the CDR3. CDR3 nucleotide sequence: TGCGCCAGCAGCTTGGATGCTAGCGGGAGACCCACAGATACGCAGTATTTT. This translates into CASSLDASGRPTDTQYF.

The chain combines TRBV3-1 with TRBJ2-2, with D unclear. V shed 0 bases and J shed 4 bases, with 15 bases lying between them. The germline V gene encodes CDR1 LGHDT and CDR2 YNNKEL (reference sequence). The CDR3 totals 17 residues. CDR3 nucleotide sequence: TGTGCCAGCAGCCAAGATGGGATGGGGTCGGGCACCGGGGAGCTGTTTTTT. Translated: CASSQDGMGSGTGELFF.

This clonotype was found many times. The chain employs TRBV10-3 and TRBJ1-2, with D unclear. Trimming took 0 bases from V and 8 from J, leaving 13 bases between them. The germline V gene encodes CDR1 ENHRY and CDR2 SYGVKD. The CDR3 length is 14 residues. The CDR3 bases are TGTGCCATCAGTGAGTCAGGAGCCCCAGGCGGCTACACCTTC. Its translation is CAISESGAPGGYTF.

This CDR3 is CASSEALRASGGAYEQYF. For the CDR3, the DNA is TGTGCCAGCAGTGAAGCGCTTCGGGCTAGCGGGGGTGCCTACGAGCAGTACTTC. V is TRBV2 and J is TRBJ2-7; 10 bases are shared with TRBD2. This CDR3 spans 18 amino acids. CDR1 SNHLY and CDR2 FYNNEI come from the germline V gene. Germline trimming cut 0 bases from V and 2 bases from J; bases unmatched to any gene: 10.

The chain is built from TRBV5-1 and TRBJ1-6, with D possibly TRBD1 on 6 matching bases. The CDR3 has 16 residues. V was cut by 4 bases and J by 0 bases, with 11 bases left in between. Germline V gene sequence: CDR1 SGHRS, CDR2 YFSETQ. CDR3 loop: CASSPGESSYNSPLHF. CDR3 sequence (DNA): TGCGCCAGCAGCCCAGGGGAGAGCTCCTATAATTCACCCCTCCACTTT.

V gene TRBV11-3 combines with J gene TRBJ1-1, with TRBD1 matching over 8 bases. CDR1 is SGHNT and CDR2 is YENEEA in the germline V gene. The CDR3 contains 13 residues. Trimming removed 5 bases from V and 7 bases from J; junction bases left unmatched: 6. The CDR3 sequence: CASSAETGVEAFF. The CDR3 nucleotides read TGTGCCAGCAGCGCCGAGACAGGGGTTGAAGCTTTCTTT.

A few counts support this clonotype. The V call is TRBV7-9, the J call TRBJ2-7; 7 positions match TRBD1. The CDR3 is 13 amino acids. V was clipped by 1 base and J by 6 bases; unmatched bases: 3. The germline V gene has CDR1 SEHNR and CDR2 FQNEAQ (reference sequence). The CDR3 DNA reads TGTGCCAGCAGCTTAGGACAGGGTGTCGAGCAGTACTTC. Translated, it gives CASSLGQGVEQYF. Variable domain in full (rest from reference TRBV7-9 and TRBJ2-7): DTGVSQNPRHKITKRGQNVTFRCDPISEHNRLYWYRQTLGQGPEFLTYFQNEAQLEKSRLLSDRFSAERPKGSFSTLEIQRTEQGDSAMYLCASSLGQGVEQYFGPGTRLTVT.

In nucleotides, the CDR3 is TGCGCCAGCAGCCAGAAAAATGGGGTGGTAGAGACCCAGTACTTC. It translates to CASSQKNGVVETQYF. The chain couples TRBV5-1 to TRBJ2-5; D gene uncertain. CDR3 length: 15 amino acids. V was trimmed by 4 bases and J by 4 bases, leaving 17 bases between them. Germline lookup yields CDR1 SGHRS and CDR2 YFSETQ.

In this sample, this clonotype turned up a few times. V is TRBV15 and J is TRBJ2-1; 11 bases map to TRBD2. This CDR3 is 17 amino acids long. Germline CDR1 and CDR2: LNHNV and YYDKDF (reference sequence). The ends lost 0 bases at V and 9 bases at J; junction bases unmatched: 10. CDR3 bases: TGTGCCACCAGCAGAGATAATTTACTAGCGGGAGACGCTGAGCAGTTCTTC. Amino acids: CATSRDNLLAGDAEQFF.

V is TRBV12-3 or TRBV12-4 and J is TRBJ2-2, with 8 bases identical to TRBD1. J gave up 3 bases and V 7 bases, and 4 bases lay outside the gene matches. CDR3 length: 14 amino acids. The CDR3 region has the DNA TGTGCCAGCACCAGGGGGCGGGACACCGGGGAGCTGTTTTTT. Translation gives CASTRGRDTGELFF.

This clonotype was seen more than once but under ten times. The chain employs TRBV3-1 and TRBJ2-7, with 8 positions matching TRBD2. Looked up from germline, CDR1 is LGHDT and CDR2 is YNNKEL (reference sequence). After removal of 1 base from V and 3 bases from J, the junction contained 8 bases not matched to a gene. The CDR3 contains 16 residues. CDR3 protein: CASSQGSGRAGYEQYF. DNA for the CDR3: TGTGCCAGCAGCCAAGGGTCCGGGAGGGCGGGCTACGAGCAGTACTTC.

The chain couples TRBV20-1 to TRBJ2-3; D perhaps matches TRBD1 (5 bases). The CDR3 is made up of 14 amino acids. Between the trimmed V and J ends, which lost 1 base and 0 bases, there was a span of 8 bases. Germline V gives CDR1 DFQATT, CDR2 SNEGSKA (reference sequence). The CDR3 nucleotides are TGCAGTGCTAGAGTGACAGCTAGCACAGATACGCAGTATTTT. Translating gives CSARVTASTDTQYF.

The chain joins TRBV5-4 to TRBJ2-1; 7 bases are shared with TRBD2. The V and J ends lost 4 bases and 3 bases, in that order; junction bases with no gene match: 10. Germline CDR1 SGHNT, CDR2 YYREEE (reference sequence). This CDR3 region has 16 residues. The CDR3 DNA is TGTGCCAGCAGCACTCCGTGGGCGGGAGACTACAATGAGCAGTTCTTC. As protein: CASSTPWAGDYNEQFF.

This clonotype has at least ten counts. The V gene is TRBV12-3 or TRBV12-4, the J gene TRBJ2-5; D is ambiguous. This CDR3 is built from 13 residues. V lost 1 base and J lost 5, with 8 bases in between. CDR3 residues: CASSLGRLETQYF. The CDR3 DNA reads TGTGCCAGCAGTTTAGGACGCCTGGAGACCCAGTACTTC.

There are many counts of this clonotype. The chain employs TRBV12-3 or TRBV12-4 and TRBJ2-7, with D unresolved. Trimming took 5 bases from V and 1 from J, leaving 12 bases between them. This CDR3 is 14 amino acids long. CDR3 amino acids: CASSTLPGSYEQYF. CDR3 DNA: TGTGCCAGCAGTACCCTACCAGGTTCCTACGAGCAGTACTTC.

V is TRBV19 and J is TRBJ1-2; TRBD1 aligns across 7 bases. V dropped 9 bases and J dropped 4; count of bases not matched to a gene: 5. The germline V gene has CDR1 LNHDA and CDR2 SQIVND (reference sequence). The CDR3 totals 12 residues. Here the CDR3 DNA reads TGTGCCAGCCTGGACAGGACCTATGGCTACACCTTC. This codes for CASLDRTYGYTF.

This clonotype was counted between two and nine times. This chain joins TRBV4-1 and TRBJ1-3; 8 bases are shared with TRBD1. The CDR3 consists of 15 residues. With V trimmed by 4 bases and J by 3 bases, 5 bases remained unmatched. Germline V CDR1 and CDR2: MGHRA, YSYEKL. In nucleotides, the CDR3 is TGCGCCAGCAGCCCCTGGACAGGGAGTGGAAACACCATATATTTT. Protein sequence: CASSPWTGSGNTIYF.

The chain couples TRBV7-3 to TRBJ2-2; tentative D call: TRBD2 (6 bases). V was cut by 2 bases and J by 2 bases, with 15 bases left in between. Germline V gives CDR1 SGHTA, CDR2 FQGTGA. This CDR3 region has 17 residues. CDR3 nucleotide sequence: TGTGCCAGCAGCTTAGCGGAGCGGGCTTCTAACACCGGGGAGCTGTTTTTT. This sequence encodes CASSLAERASNTGELFF.

This clonotype was seen only a few times. One end of the junction varies from germline; a read error may be responsible. V is TRBV2 and J is TRBJ2-5; TRBD2 is a possible D gene (6 bases). Germline CDR1 reads SNHLY; CDR2 reads FYNNEI. The CDR3 runs 15 residues. For the CDR3, the DNA is TGTGTCAGCAGTGAAAGGGACTCCCTGGAAGAGACCCAGTACTTC. As protein: CVSSERDSLEETQYF.